The rows below give T cell receptor beta chains drawn from one sample of a study of blood T cell repertoires in COVID-19. Libraries were prepared by immunoSEQ multiplex PCR; TCRdb keeps only in-frame clonotypes and omits some of them. Seen here are fewer than 15,000 clones, about 88% observed once, and the top ten hold roughly 2.5%. Sequencing used peripheral blood. The origin of the receptors is a woman aged 70 to 79 in a cohort sampled during active or convalescent COVID-19. CDR3s include the opening cysteine and the closing phenylalanine or tryptophan. The D gene is left open where the match is weak.

V gene	J gene	D gene	CDR3 protein
TRBV3-1/TRBV3-2	TRBJ2-1	.	CASSPLLGAGNEQFF
TRBV3-1/TRBV3-2	TRBJ2-1	TRBD2	CASSQDPLAGHNEQFF
TRBV4-3	TRBJ2-5	.	CASSQDWGPRQETQYF
TRBV2	TRBJ2-3	.	CASRGGGGKDTQYF
TRBV4-1	TRBJ1-1	.	CASSLGRDSPRTFF
TRBV6-5	TRBJ1-4	.	CASSYSTGFNEKLFF
TRBV21-1	TRBJ2-6	.	CASLRYAGANVLTF
TRBV29-1	TRBJ2-5	TRBD1	CSGRQGQETQYF
TRBV19	TRBJ2-2	TRBD1	CASTQGDRAHTGELFF
TRBV2	TRBJ2-7	TRBD1	CASSSAIPGQGNYEQYF
TRBV10-3	TRBJ2-3	TRBD2	CAISESSGGADTQYF
TRBV15	TRBJ1-5	TRBD1	CATSRDLKGAGSQPQHF
TRBV6-5	TRBJ2-3	.	CASSLGYLSTDTQYF
TRBV4-1	TRBJ1-3	.	CASTPFWGAGNTIYF
TRBV19	TRBJ1-2	.	CAISQGYDYGYTF
TRBV5-8	TRBJ2-3	TRBD1	CASSSTDRAGTDTQYF
TRBV6-5	TRBJ2-2	TRBD1	CASDRGNTGELFF
TRBV11-2	TRBJ1-2	.	CASSLESASNYGYTF
TRBV5-1	TRBJ1-1	.	CASSLEQSYTEAFF
TRBV18	TRBJ2-1	.	CASSPPTDSYNEQFF
TRBV5-6	TRBJ1-4	TRBD1	CASSLVVGQEGEKLFF
TRBV9	TRBJ1-4	.	CASSASGHGGEKLFF
TRBV19	TRBJ1-5	TRBD1	CASNDRVGVVGQPQHF